Listed here is a single T cell receptor (beta chain). Its specificity is not known. The CDR3 loop spans 14 amino acids. The germline V and J ends were trimmed by 2 bases and 7 bases, with 12 bases remaining between them. Germline V gene data show CDR1 as MNHNY and CDR2 as SVGAGI (reference sequence). Patients were excluded for autoimmune disease history or systemic immunosuppression. Measured with immunoSEQ multiplex PCR; TCRdb has only the in-frame clones, and not every one. The sample records 45,000 to 60,000 clones, more than 75% being singletons. This entry comes from a study of OX40 agonist ivuxolimab in advanced cancers. The overall study: In this trial design, patients received ivuxolimab intravenously at 0.01 to 10 mg/kg every 2 weeks. The dose-escalation group included hepatocellular carcinoma, melanoma, renal cell carcinoma and head and neck cancer.

Whole-study findings and limits: Doses of 0.1 to 3.0 mg/kg were accompanied by clonal expansion of CD4+ and CD8+ blood T cells by week 6.

The specimen was CD4+ or CD8+ T cells sorted from blood, collected in a trial of the OX40 agonist ivuxolimab. The receptor's source is an adult with an advanced solid tumor such as melanoma, head and neck, liver or kidney cancer. V usage is TRBV6-6 and J usage is TRBJ1-5, with no clear D. DNA of the CDR3: TGTGCCAGCAGTTACAAAGAGGCCCGGCAGCCCCAGCATTTT. Its protein product is CASSYKEARQPQHF.